Here is one TCR beta chain with its context. The antigen is unknown. Assay used: immunoSEQ multiplex PCR; TCRdb lists only in-frame clones, some missing. This sample has some 65,000 clones; roughly 90% occur once, and the top ten carry just over 2%. The data belong to a study of OX40 agonist ivuxolimab in advanced cancers. Findings and caveats of the study: At doses 0.1 to 3.0 mg/kg, CD4+ and CD8+ clones expanded.

Trimming took 0 bases from V and 2 from J, leaving 3 bases between them. CDR1 is SGHRS and CDR2 is YFSETQ in the germline V gene. This CDR3 spans 13 amino acids. V usage is TRBV5-1 and J usage is TRBJ2-1; D gene ambiguous. This sequence originates from an adult with an advanced solid tumor such as melanoma, head and neck, liver or kidney cancer. Sequencing was performed on CD4+ or CD8+ T cells sorted from blood, taken in a trial of the OX40 agonist ivuxolimab. The DNA for the CDR3 is TGCGCCAGCAGCTTGGAGGCCTACAATGAGCAGTTCTTC. Protein: CASSLEAYNEQFF.